Sequencing of this TCR beta chain was carried out in a study of Graves' ophthalmopathy and Graves' hyperthyroidism. Regarding this clonotype: The antigen remains unidentified.

Broader study findings: Most clonotypes expanded in thyroid above 0.001 frequency were present in blood too. Ophthalmopathy versus stable hyperthyroidism: 13-signature model gave just under 90% sensitivity, 75% to 83% specificity. With roughly 65% sensitivity and about 74% specificity, the model predicted ophthalmopathy progression.

RNA transcripts served as template for amplifying TCR beta CDR3 sequences. The first-round RT-PCR employed HTBI primers together with the Qiagen OneStep RT-PCR kit. A multiplex PCR was then performed as the second round. Each CDR3 protein gets one entry after TCRdb re-called the multiplex PCR reads with MiXCR. The sample contains a few hundred thousand distinct CDR3 sequences, 15% of which appear only once. PBMCs were isolated from an approximately 10 ml sample of fresh peripheral blood. Trimming took off 2 bases at V and 0 bases at J, with 7 bases between the two ends. This CDR3 spans 14 amino acids. Germline V gene lookup returns CDR1 MNHEY and CDR2 SVGAGI.

Sequencing was carried out using peripheral blood. The sequence was obtained from a woman between 18 and 30 years old with stable Graves' hyperthyroidism. This chain connects TRBV6-5 to TRBJ1-1, with unresolved D. CDR3 residues: CASSYNRVNTEAFF. The DNA for the CDR3 is TGTGCCAGCAGTTACAACAGAGTGAACACTGAAGCTTTCTTT.